This T cell receptor beta chain is from a study of control samples from healthy donors and cancer patients. This clone was picked up one time. Here immunoSEQ multiplex PCR was the method, and the copy in TCRdb shows in-frame clones only, minus some. Of tens of thousands of clones in the sample, more than 80% were seen once. With 6 bases clipped from V and 7 bases from J, the junction kept 6 bases outside the gene matches. The CDR3 runs 13 residues. Germline V gene data show CDR1 as GTSNPN and CDR2 as SVGIG (reference sequence). The sequenced sample was blood. This chain connects TRBV30 to TRBJ2-2, with 9 nucleotides matching TRBD1. The receptor's source is a man in his forties or fifties in good health. The CDR3 reads CACTGGEGGELFF. CDR3 in DNA: TGTGCCTGCACAGGGGGCGAGGGCGGGGAGCTGTTTTTT.